The clone carrying this T cell receptor (beta chain) was detected only a few times. Its cognate antigen is unknown. These data originate in a study of cytomegalovirus exposure and HLA in healthy donors. General study findings and limits: Later on, an analysis showed TCR association rates differing by HLA locus, with DRB1 the most and HLA-C the fewest. One variant, a missense change in DCLRE1C, was linked in a later analysis to TCR beta V- and J-gene trimming.

PCR amplification relied on 60 Vbeta primers (plus 13 Jbeta primers). Using immunoSEQ multiplex PCR, the repertoire was profiled, and TCRdb retains in-frame clones only, with some absent. The sample has approximately 200,000 clones; approximately 85% are singletons. What was sequenced was PBMCs. The origin of this receptor is a woman between 45 and 65 years old in good health and CMV-seronegative.

DNA for the CDR3: TGTGCCAGCTCACCAGGGACAGGGTACGAGCAGTACTTC. This encodes CASSPGTGYEQYF. The V and J genes are TRBV18 and TRBJ2-7; 9 nucleotides match TRBD1. The CDR3 is 13 amino acids. The trim removed 2 bases at V and 4 bases at J, leaving 0 bases unmatched. CDR1 is KGHSH and CDR2 is LQKENI in the germline V gene.